Listed below are T cell receptor beta chains from one sample, sequenced in a study of human T cells and chemical hapten exposure. TCRdb processed the RACE reads anew with MiXCR; each CDR3 protein has one entry. The data contain roughly 380,000 distinct CDR3 sequences, 4.5% to 5.5% of them seen just once; the ten biggest clones take up just over 2.5%. Sequencing was performed on whole blood, taken in connection with sensitization to the hapten diphenylcyclopropenone (DPC). The receptor source for this set is a woman in her forties or fifties with alopecia areata. Some clones in this sample may be carry-over from other donors' samples. Both conserved end residues are part of each CDR3. D genes are given only for firm matches. Some rows mark clone size as missing; the rest say once, few, many or name a class of expanded clone.

d_call j_call v_call clone_size cdr3_aa cdr3_nt
- TRBJ1-5 TRBV27 - CASHRTNSNQPQHF TGTGCCAGCCATCGCACGAATAGCAATCAGCCCCAGCATTTT
TRBD1 TRBJ2-2 TRBV29-1 many CSVVETGQTGELFF TGCAGCGTTGTTGAGACAGGGCAGACCGGGGAGCTGTTTTTT
TRBD1 TRBJ1-3 TRBV9 few CASSAQSLGTAGSGNTIYF TGTGCCAGCAGCGCCCAGTCCTTAGGGACAGCGGGCTCTGGAAACACCATATATTTT
- TRBJ1-2 TRBV6-2/TRBV6-3 few CASSYQGRNYGYTF TGTGCCAGCAGTTACCAGGGGAGGAACTATGGCTACACCTTC
- TRBJ2-3 TRBV9 many CASSVEGRGLGTDTQYF TGTGCCAGCAGCGTAGAGGGCAGGGGTCTAGGCACAGATACGCAGTATTTT
TRBD2 TRBJ2-1 TRBV9 - CASSVIGTSGNEQFF TGTGCCAGCAGCGTAATCGGGACTAGCGGAAATGAGCAGTTCTTC
- TRBJ2-2 TRBV29-1 many CSVELRQSANTGELFF TGCAGCGTTGAGTTGCGGCAGTCTGCGAACACCGGGGAGCTGTTTTTT
- TRBJ1-4 TRBV12-3/TRBV12-4 - CASSPPDRVPTNEKLFF TGTGCCAGCAGTCCCCCGGACAGAGTCCCAACTAATGAAAAACTGTTTTTT
TRBD2 TRBJ2-1 TRBV29-1 - CSVEVPLGGLAVYNEQFF TGCAGCGTTGAAGTGCCTTTAGGGGGACTAGCGGTTTACAATGAGCAGTTCTTC
TRBD1 TRBJ1-1 TRBV2 - CASSRTGTVNTEAFF TGTGCCAGCAGTCGGACCGGGACAGTGAACACTGAAGCTTTCTTT
- TRBJ1-1 TRBV7-6 many CASTRDPNTEAFF TGTGCCAGCACCCGGGACCCGAACACTGAAGCTTTCTTT
- TRBJ1-4 TRBV29-1 many CSVDVMGDAKLFF TGCAGCGTTGATGTCATGGGGGATGCAAAACTGTTTTTT
- TRBJ2-4 TRBV5-1 many CASSSTGSDIQYF TGCGCCAGCTCTTCCACAGGGTCGGACATTCAGTACTTC
- TRBJ1-1 TRBV7-9 many CASSLAGIVAGTEAFF TGTGCCAGCAGCTTAGCGGGGATCGTGGCGGGGACTGAAGCTTTCTTT
- TRBJ2-5 TRBV6-5 many CATLVEGETQYF TGTGCCACCCTAGTGGAGGGGGAGACCCAGTACTTC
- TRBJ1-1 TRBV2 many CASRGQDTEAFF TGTGCCAGCAGAGGTCAGGACACTGAAGCTTTCTTT
TRBD1 TRBJ1-1 TRBV28 many CASSSGQAGTEAFF TGTGCCAGCAGTTCGGGACAGGCGGGCACTGAAGCTTTCTTT
- TRBJ2-5 TRBV3-1 many CASSQAGVETQYF TGTGCCAGCAGCCAAGCCGGGGTAGAGACCCAGTACTTC
- TRBJ2-7 TRBV28 many CASSFSGSPAYEQYF TGTGCCAGCAGTTTTTCCGGCAGTCCTGCCTACGAGCAGTACTTC
- TRBJ2-3 TRBV7-6 many CASSLVVTDTQYF TGTGCCAGCAGCTTAGTTGTCACAGATACGCAGTATTTT
TRBD2 TRBJ2-1 TRBV27 many CASSLGGRASGWQFF TGTGCCAGCAGTTTGGGCGGGAGGGCCTCAGGGTGGCAGTTCTTC
TRBD2 TRBJ2-5 TRBV12-3/TRBV12-4 - CASSLRLAGVTQYF TGTGCCAGCAGTTTACGACTAGCGGGAGTGACCCAGTACTTC
- TRBJ1-1 TRBV9 few CASSVDSFTEAFF TGTGCCAGCAGCGTGGACAGTTTCACTGAAGCTTTCTTT
TRBD1 TRBJ2-2 TRBV2 many CATSIDRGRTGELFF TGTGCCACCTCGATTGACAGGGGGCGGACCGGGGAGCTGTTTTTT
- TRBJ2-7 TRBV5-1 many CASSFSRSGQRAYEQYF TGCGCCAGCAGCTTCTCACGGTCGGGGCAGCGAGCCTACGAGCAGTACTTC
- TRBJ1-2 TRBV13 - CASSTGREYGYTF TGTGCCAGCAGCACTGGAAGGGAATATGGCTACACCTTC
TRBD1 TRBJ2-1 TRBV24-1 few CATSDQRTGGLWQFF TGTGCCACCAGTGACCAAAGGACAGGGGGGTTATGGCAGTTCTTC
- TRBJ2-6 TRBV7-2 few CASSLETGGANVLTF TGTGCCAGCAGCTTAGAAACAGGGGGGGCCAACGTCCTGACTTTC
TRBD1 TRBJ1-4 TRBV18 - CASSPPAQGATNEKLFF TGTGCCAGCTCACCACCGGCCCAGGGGGCAACTAATGAAAAACTGTTTTTT
- TRBJ1-4 TRBV11-2 many CASSLGGGLNEKLFF TGTGCCAGCAGCTTAGGCGGCGGGCTAAATGAAAAACTGTTTTTT
- TRBJ2-7 TRBV30 few CAWSGTAYEQYF TGTGCCTGGAGTGGGACAGCCTACGAGCAGTACTTC
- TRBJ1-1 TRBV25-1 few CASSELGRATEAFF TGTGCCAGCAGTGAATTGGGGCGGGCCACTGAAGCTTTCTTT
- TRBJ2-3 TRBV4-1 many CASSPPQGPQYF TGCGCCAGCAGCCCCCCCCAGGGCCCGCAGTATTTT
- TRBJ2-3 TRBV7-2 few CASSLTAAVLPPNTQYF TGTGCCAGCAGCTTAACGGCAGCGGTTCTACCCCCTAATACGCAGTATTTT
- TRBJ2-4 TRBV7-9 many CASSLASGSTKNIQYF TGTGCCAGCAGCTTAGCTTCCGGGAGTACCAAAAACATTCAGTACTTC
- TRBJ1-4 TRBV6-6 - CASSYGGATNEKLFF TGTGCCAGCAGTTACGGGGGTGCAACTAATGAAAAACTGTTTTTT
- TRBJ2-7 TRBV28 - CASSPIAGTAFYEQYF TGTGCCAGCAGTCCGATAGCCGGGACCGCTTTTTACGAGCAGTACTTC